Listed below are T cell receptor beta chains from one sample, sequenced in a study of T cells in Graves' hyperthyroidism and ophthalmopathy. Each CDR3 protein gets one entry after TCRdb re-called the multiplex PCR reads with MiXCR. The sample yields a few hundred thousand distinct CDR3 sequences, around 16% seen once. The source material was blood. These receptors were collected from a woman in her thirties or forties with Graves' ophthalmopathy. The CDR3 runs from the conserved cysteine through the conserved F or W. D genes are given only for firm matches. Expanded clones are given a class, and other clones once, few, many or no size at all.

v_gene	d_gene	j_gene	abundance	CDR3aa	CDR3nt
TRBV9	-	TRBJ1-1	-	CASSVLAERTEAFF	TGTGCCAGCAGCGTATTGGCCGAACGTACTGAAGCTTTCTTT
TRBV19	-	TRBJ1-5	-	CASRPEDRGSWQPQHF	TGTGCCAGTAGGCCTGAGGACAGAGGATCATGGCAGCCCCAGCATTTT
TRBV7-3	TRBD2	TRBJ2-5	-	CASSFAHSGSSETQYF	TGTGCCAGCAGCTTCGCCCACAGCGGGAGTTCGGAGACCCAGTACTTC
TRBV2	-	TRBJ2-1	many	CASSDQGFEQFF	TGTGCCAGCAGTGATCAGGGGTTCGAGCAGTTCTTC
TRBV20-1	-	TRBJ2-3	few	CSALRGGYTDTQYF	TGCAGTGCCCTAAGGGGAGGATACACAGATACGCAGTATTTT
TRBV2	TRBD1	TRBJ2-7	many	CASNLQGTYEQYF	TGTGCCAGCAATTTACAGGGGACCTACGAGCAGTACTTC
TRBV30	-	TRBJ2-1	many	CAWSNIEGDAGEQFF	TGTGCCTGGAGCAATATAGAAGGGGACGCCGGTGAGCAGTTCTTC
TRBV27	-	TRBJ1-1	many	CASSDAVNTEAFF	TGTGCCAGCAGTGACGCAGTGAACACTGAAGCTTTCTTT
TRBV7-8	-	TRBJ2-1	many	CASSLTLAQGEQFF	TGTGCCAGCAGCTTAACGCTAGCCCAGGGGGAGCAGTTCTTC
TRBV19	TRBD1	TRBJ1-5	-	CASSPWTGAISNQPQHF	TGTGCCAGTAGTCCTTGGACAGGGGCGATAAGCAATCAGCCCCAGCATTTT
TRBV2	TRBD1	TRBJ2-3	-	CASRDRRDRGTDTQYF	TGTGCCAGCAGAGACCGCCGGGACAGGGGCACAGATACGCAGTATTTT
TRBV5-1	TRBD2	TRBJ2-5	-	CASRGLAGPQETQYF	TGCGCCAGCAGGGGACTAGCGGGACCCCAAGAGACCCAGTACTTC
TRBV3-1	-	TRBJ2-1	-	CASSPVDNEQFF	TGTGCCAGCAGCCCGGTAGACAATGAGCAGTTCTTC
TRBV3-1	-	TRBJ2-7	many	CASSQEGTSYEQYF	TGTGCCAGCAGCCAAGAAGGAACTAGCTACGAGCAGTACTTC
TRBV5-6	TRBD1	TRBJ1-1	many	CASSPLDRVNTEAFF	TGTGCCAGCAGCCCACTGGACAGGGTGAACACTGAAGCTTTCTTT
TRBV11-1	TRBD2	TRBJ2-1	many	CASSLGTSRAYNEQFF	TGTGCCAGCAGCCTCGGGACTAGCAGGGCCTACAATGAGCAGTTCTTC
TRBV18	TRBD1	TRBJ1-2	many	CASSPSRGAYGYTF	TGTGCCAGCTCACCCTCCAGGGGGGCCTATGGCTACACCTTC
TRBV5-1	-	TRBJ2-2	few	CASSPAVGAGELFF	TGCGCCAGCAGCCCGGCCGTGGGGGCCGGGGAGCTGTTTTTT
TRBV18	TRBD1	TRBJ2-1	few	CASSLSGGVGNEQFF	TGTGCCAGCTCACTCTCAGGGGGCGTGGGCAATGAGCAGTTCTTC
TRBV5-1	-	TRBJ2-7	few	CASSRGLGYEQYF	TGCGCCAGCAGCCGGGGGCTTGGCTACGAGCAGTACTTC
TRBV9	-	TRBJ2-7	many	CASSVDPGTYEQYF	TGTGCCAGCAGCGTAGACCCGGGAACCTACGAGCAGTACTTC
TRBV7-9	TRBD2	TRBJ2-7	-	CASISPGTSHYEQYF	TGTGCCAGCATCTCCCCAGGGACTAGCCACTACGAGCAGTACTTC
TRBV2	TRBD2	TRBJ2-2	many	CASRGLVSSTGELFF	TGTGCCAGCAGAGGACTAGTATCTTCCACCGGGGAGCTGTTTTTT
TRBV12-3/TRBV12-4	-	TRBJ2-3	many	CASSFRRDRRDTQYF	TGTGCCAGCAGTTTTCGGCGGGATAGGAGGGATACGCAGTATTTT
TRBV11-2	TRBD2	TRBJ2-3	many	CASSIGLAADTQYF	TGTGCCAGCAGCATCGGACTAGCAGCAGATACGCAGTATTTT
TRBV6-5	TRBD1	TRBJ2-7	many	CASSAGTGLFEQYF	TGTGCCAGCAGCGCCGGGACAGGGTTGTTCGAGCAGTACTTC
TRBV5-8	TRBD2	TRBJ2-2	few	CASSPGGLAKNTGELFF	TGTGCCAGCAGCCCGGGGGGACTAGCGAAGAACACCGGGGAGCTGTTTTTT
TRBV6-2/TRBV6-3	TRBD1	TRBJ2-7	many	CATLNPGQGLYEQYF	TGTGCCACCTTGAACCCGGGACAGGGCCTCTACGAGCAGTACTTC
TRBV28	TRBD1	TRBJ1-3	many	CASSSGKQGQVSGNTIYF	TGTGCCAGCAGTTCTGGAAAACAGGGACAGGTCTCTGGAAACACCATATATTTT
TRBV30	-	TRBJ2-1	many	CALGGINEQFF	TGTGCCCTTGGGGGGATCAATGAGCAGTTCTTC
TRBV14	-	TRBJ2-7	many	CASSQSLYEQYF	TGTGCCAGCAGCCAAAGCCTATACGAGCAGTACTTC
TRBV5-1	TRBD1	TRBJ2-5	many	CASSLQGTGGAETQYF	TGCGCCAGCAGCTTGCAAGGGACAGGGGGCGCGGAGACCCAGTACTTC
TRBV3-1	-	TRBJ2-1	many	CASSQRTSYNEQFF	TGTGCCAGCAGCCAGAGGACCTCCTACAATGAGCAGTTCTTC
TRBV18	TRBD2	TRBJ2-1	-	CASSPRGVLTYNEQFF	TGTGCCAGCTCCCCTCGGGGGGTACTTACTTACAATGAGCAGTTCTTC
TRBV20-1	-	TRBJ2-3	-	CSAGLGDTQYF	TGCAGTGCTGGATTGGGTGATACGCAGTATTTT
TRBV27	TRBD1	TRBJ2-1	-	CASSRDRGLSYYNEQFF	TGTGCCAGCAGCCGGGACAGGGGCCTCTCCTACTACAATGAGCAGTTCTTC
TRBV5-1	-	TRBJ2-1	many	CASSLPSVNEQFF	TGCGCCAGCAGCTTACCCTCGGTTAATGAGCAGTTCTTC
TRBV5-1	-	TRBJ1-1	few	CASSLAGGRDEAFF	TGCGCCAGCAGCTTGGCCGGGGGGAGAGATGAAGCTTTCTTT
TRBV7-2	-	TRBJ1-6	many	CASSGHVGTLRDSPLHF	TGTGCCAGCAGCGGACACGTTGGGACCCTCCGAGATTCACCCCTCCACTTT
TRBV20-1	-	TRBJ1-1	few	CSAREPNTEAFF	TGCAGTGCTAGAGAACCAAACACTGAAGCTTTCTTT
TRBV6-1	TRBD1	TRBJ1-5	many	CASRGQGWGSSNQPQHF	TGTGCCAGCCGGGGACAGGGTTGGGGCTCGAGCAATCAGCCCCAGCATTTT
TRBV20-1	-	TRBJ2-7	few	CSAAPDGPSYEQYF	TGCAGTGCCGCCCCCGACGGACCCTCCTACGAGCAGTACTTC
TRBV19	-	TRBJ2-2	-	CASRTIGTGELFF	TGTGCCAGTAGAACCATAGGCACCGGGGAGCTGTTTTTT
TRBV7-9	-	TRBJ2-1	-	CASSPRVGFEQFF	TGTGCCAGCAGCCCCAGGGTGGGCTTTGAGCAGTTCTTC